The T cell receptor beta chain described here comes from a study of blood T cell repertoires in COVID-19. The assay was immunoSEQ multiplex PCR, and TCRdb's table has in-frame clones only and misses some. The data hold about 190,000 clones, with roughly 80% observed a single time. CDR1 is SQVTM and CDR2 is ANQGSEA in the germline V gene. This CDR3 is 14 amino acids long. Trimming removed 4 bases from V and 2 bases from J, with 14 bases in between. This sequence originates from a man aged 55 to 69 with active or convalescent COVID-19. The J gene is TRBJ2-5, the V gene TRBV29-1, with D possibly TRBD2 on 6 matching bases. Sequences were obtained from peripheral blood. Here the CDR3 DNA reads TGCAGCGTTGCCGGGAGTGTTGTACAAGAGACCCAGTACTTC. Translation: CSVAGSVVQETQYF.